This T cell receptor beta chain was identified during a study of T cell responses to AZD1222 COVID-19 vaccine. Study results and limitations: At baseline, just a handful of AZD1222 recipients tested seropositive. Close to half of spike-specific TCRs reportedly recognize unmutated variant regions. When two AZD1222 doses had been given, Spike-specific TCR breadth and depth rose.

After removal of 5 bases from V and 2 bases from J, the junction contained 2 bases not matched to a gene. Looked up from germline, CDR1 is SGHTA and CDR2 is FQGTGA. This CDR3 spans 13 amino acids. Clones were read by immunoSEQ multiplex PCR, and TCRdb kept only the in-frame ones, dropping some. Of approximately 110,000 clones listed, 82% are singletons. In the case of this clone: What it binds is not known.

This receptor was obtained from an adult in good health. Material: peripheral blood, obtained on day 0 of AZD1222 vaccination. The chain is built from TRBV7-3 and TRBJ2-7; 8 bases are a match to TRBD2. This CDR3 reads CASSPGGAYEQYF. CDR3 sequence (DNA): TGTGCCAGCAGCCCCGGGGGGGCCTACGAGCAGTACTTC.